This is a list of T cell receptor beta chains from one sample in a study of cytomegalovirus exposure and HLA in healthy donors. The method was immunoSEQ multiplex PCR; TCRdb's version includes in-frame clones alone and lacks a portion of them. This sample has about 160,000 clones; around 64% occur once, and the top ten carry approximately 2.8%. The sample was PBMCs. The receptors shown here come from a woman between 25 and 40 years old in good health and CMV-seronegative. Both conserved end residues are part of each CDR3. The D gene is left open where the match is weak. A clone size is listed for some rows: how often the clone was seen (once, few, many), or a class if it is expanded.

>TRBV7-9|TRBJ2-1|TRBD2|.
CASSLVSGGAGEQFF
TGTGCCAGCAGCTTAGTTAGCGGGGGGGCTGGAGAGCAGTTCTTC
>TRBV19|TRBJ1-5|.|.
CASSIGGGRVNQPQHF
TGTGCCAGTAGTATAGGCGGGGGCAGGGTCAATCAGCCCCAGCATTTT
>TRBV5-6|TRBJ2-7|TRBD1|few
CASSPTGEDYEQYF
TGTGCCAGCAGCCCGACAGGGGAGGACTACGAGCAGTACTTC
>TRBV6-1|TRBJ2-2|TRBD1|.
CASSEWGQGAGELFF
TGTGCCAGCAGTGAATGGGGGCAGGGGGCCGGGGAGCTGTTTTTT
>TRBV15|TRBJ2-7|TRBD2|.
CATSLAGGLEREQYF
TGTGCCACCAGCTTGGCGGGAGGGCTTGAGAGAGAGCAGTACTTC
>TRBV15|TRBJ2-1|.|.
CATSREATGYNEQFF
TGTGCCACCAGCAGAGAGGCGACAGGCTACAATGAGCAGTTCTTC
>TRBV5-1|TRBJ2-1|.|few
CASSQSGGYNEQFF
TGCGCCAGCAGCCAAAGTGGGGGGTACAATGAGCAGTTCTTC
>TRBV5-1|TRBJ2-7|.|once
CASSLVEGLNEQYF
TGCGCCAGCAGCTTGGTTGAGGGTCTGAACGAGCAGTACTTC
>TRBV2|TRBJ2-1|TRBD2|.
CASSLAGGSYNEQFF
TGTGCCAGCAGTTTAGCGGGAGGGAGCTACAATGAGCAGTTCTTC
>TRBV27|TRBJ1-2|.|.
CASKAGEFGYTF
TGTGCCAGCAAGGCAGGGGAGTTTGGCTACACCTTC
>TRBV4-3|TRBJ2-3|.|.
CASSQLDSTDTQYF
TGCGCCAGCAGCCAACTGGACTCCACAGATACGCAGTATTTT
>TRBV7-2|TRBJ2-5|.|.
CASSSRTATKGETQYF
TGTGCCAGCAGCTCGAGGACAGCCACGAAGGGGGAGACCCAGTACTTC
>TRBV15|TRBJ2-1|TRBD2|once
CATSRVELAGAEEQFF
TGTGCCACCAGCAGAGTCGAACTAGCGGGAGCAGAGGAGCAGTTCTTC
>TRBV11-1|TRBJ2-7|.|.
CASSPRISYEQYF
TGTGCCAGCAGCCCTAGGATCTCCTACGAGCAGTACTTC
>TRBV9|TRBJ2-3|TRBD2|.
CASSARLAGFTDTQYF
TGTGCCAGCAGCGCCAGACTAGCGGGGTTCACAGATACGCAGTATTTT
>TRBV25-1|TRBJ2-5|.|.
CASSDPGKEETQYF
TGTGCCAGCAGTGACCCAGGGAAGGAAGAGACCCAGTACTTC
>TRBV6-6|TRBJ1-5|.|.
CASTRSGGNQPQHF
TGTGCCAGCACTCGGTCGGGGGGCAATCAGCCCCAGCATTTT